The T cell receptor beta chain under discussion was sequenced for a study of blood T cell repertoires in COVID-19. Study at large: T cells, B-cell-depleted T cells, or PBMCs supplied cDNA or gDNA.

Sequenced by immunoSEQ multiplex PCR; TCRdb stores in-frame clones only, minus some. Of about 120,000 clones listed, 85% to 90% were seen once; the top ten hold approximately 10%. CDR1 is SGHRS and CDR2 is YFSETQ in the germline V gene. This CDR3 comprises 13 residues. The junction had 3 bases not matched to a gene; V was cut back by 4 bases and J by 6 bases. The source is a man of 80 years or more with acute or convalescent COVID-19. The genes are TRBV5-1 and TRBJ2-5, with 10 nucleotides matching TRBD1. Sequencing was performed on peripheral blood. The CDR3 loop reads CASSRDRGQTQYF. CDR3 DNA: TGCGCCAGCAGCCGGGACAGGGGTCAGACCCAGTACTTC.